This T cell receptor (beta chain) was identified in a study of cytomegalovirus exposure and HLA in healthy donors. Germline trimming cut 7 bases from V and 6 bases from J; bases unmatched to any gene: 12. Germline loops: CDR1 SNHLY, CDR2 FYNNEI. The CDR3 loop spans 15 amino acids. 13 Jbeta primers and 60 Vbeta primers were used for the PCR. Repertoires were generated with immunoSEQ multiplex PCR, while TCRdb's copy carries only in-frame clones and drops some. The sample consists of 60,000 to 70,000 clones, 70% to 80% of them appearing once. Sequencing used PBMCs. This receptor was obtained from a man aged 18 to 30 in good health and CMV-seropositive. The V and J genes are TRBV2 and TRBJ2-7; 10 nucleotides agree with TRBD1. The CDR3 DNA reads TGTGCCAGCACTAAGATGGGACAGGGGAAAGGCGAGCAGTACTTC. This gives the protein CASTKMGQGKGEQYF.